What follows is one TCR beta chain and its context. Its antigen is currently not known. The record has no base qualities; no much larger clone is one base away. Here V drops 4 bases and J drops 4 bases, and the junction holds 2 bases not matched to any gene. For CDR1 and CDR2, the germline V gene lists SGHNT and YENEEA. Measured from the cysteine to the phenylalanine, the CDR3 is 14 residues long. CDR3 DNA only is kept here, 42 bases in frame from base 1. This sample is drawn from a study of blood T cell repertoires in COVID-19 (dated by TCRdb to 2020 to 2022). Describing the broader study: Samples from collaborators originated in the United States, Italy and Spain and spanned both the acute and convalescent phases of COVID-19. Subjects who had been exposed to COVID-19, were actively infected with it, or had recovered from it provided the deeply sampled blood TCRbeta repertoires that made up the dataset. The repertoires were released in a freely available public database intended as a resource for research on the immune response to SARS-CoV-2. The samples were drawn from two sources: the first 160 participants of the ongoing ImmuneRACE study, and 1,000 to 1,500 subjects contributed by 6 global collaborators. Nearly every sample came with metadata listing a de-identified subject ID, COVID-19 status, age in years and sex. HLA class I and class II types, where available, came from metadata supplied by the sample provider rather than from assay-based typing. The prospective study material was composed of cDNA or gDNA derived from T cells, B-cell-depleted T cells, or PBMCs.

Whole blood was collected in K2EDTA tubes by collaborating institutions according to the institutions' own protocols. For TCRbeta analysis, collaborators shipped samples in one of three forms: frozen whole blood, isolated PBMCs, or DNA extracted from either of those sample types. The immunoSEQ Assay, a bias-controlled multiplex PCR, was used to amplify TCRbeta CDR3 regions from genomic DNA. The study's processing was this. Within the assay, amplification of reference gene primers was used to estimate how many nucleated cells each sample contained. To quantify the absolute abundance of each unique TCRbeta CDR3 rearrangement, sequence reads were collapsed and filtered. For each sample, productive Simpson clonality was calculated as the square root of Simpson's diversity index over productive rearrangements. In its TCRdb copy, this immuneACCESS table keeps in-frame sequences only and misses some clones. Where compared with another copy, unresolved V genes explain less than half of these, and the others have no known cause. The V and J calls and clone size are taken from that table; D and trimming were inferred from the DNA. The sample records about 39,000 clones, more than 75% of which are singletons. Of the sample, about 27% is held by the ten largest clones.

Results the study describes overall, beyond this receptor: How much clinical and demographic metadata was included differed by source and by participant, and the metadata was provided uncurated.

The TCR originated in a man older than 75 with acute or convalescent COVID-19. The V and J genes are TRBV11-3 and TRBJ2-2; TRBD1 lines up with 8 middle nucleotides. What was sequenced was peripheral blood. The DNA sequence is TGTGCCAGCAGCTCGGACAGGGCCACCGGGGAGCTGTTTTTT. Its translation is CASSSDRATGELFF.